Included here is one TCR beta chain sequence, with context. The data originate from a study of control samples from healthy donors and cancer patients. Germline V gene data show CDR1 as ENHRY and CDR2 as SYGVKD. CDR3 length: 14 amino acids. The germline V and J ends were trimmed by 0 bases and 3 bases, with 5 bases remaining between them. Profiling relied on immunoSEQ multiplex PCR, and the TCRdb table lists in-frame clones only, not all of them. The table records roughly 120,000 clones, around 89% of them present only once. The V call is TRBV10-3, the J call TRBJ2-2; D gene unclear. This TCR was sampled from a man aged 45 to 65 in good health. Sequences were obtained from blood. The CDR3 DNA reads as TGTGCCATCAGTGAGTCAAGGTACACCGGGGAGCTGTTTTTT. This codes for CAISESRYTGELFF.